This T cell receptor (beta chain) originates from a study of CD8+CD57+ T cells in acquired aplastic anemia. Turning to the study itself: Each DNA sample taken from sorted CD4+ and CD8+ cells came to approximately 3.2 ug on average. Some 11 million reads, on average, were obtained for CD4+ cells from healthy donors. Study results and caveats: Any difference that existed in CD8+ Simpson's diversity between patients and controls was not significant.

The template for TCR beta VDJ and CDR3 sequence profiling was genomic DNA. Each CDR3 protein is one row after TCRdb ran MiXCR on the reads. This sample has around 170,000 distinct CDR3 sequences; 50% to 75% occur once, and the top ten carry 45%. Comments on this clonotype: Antigen unknown.

The source of this sequence is a human donor in good health. The sequenced material came from sorted CD4+, CD8+, or CD8+CD57+ T cells (not recorded which) from PBMCs.

CDR3 sequence reads: CSVENGQGAFGYTF. CDR3 nucleotide sequence: TGCAGCGTTGAGAACGGACAGGGGGCGTTTGGCTACACCTTC. The J gene is TRBJ1-2, the V gene TRBV29-1; 11 nucleotides match TRBD1. The germline V gene encodes CDR1 SQVTM and CDR2 ANQGSEA. This CDR3 region has 14 residues. V lost 3 bases, J lost 7 bases, and 7 bases stayed unmatched.